The rows below give T cell receptor beta chains drawn from one sample of a study of radiotherapy plus CTLA-4 blockade in lung cancer. The data were produced by immunoSEQ multiplex PCR, yet TCRdb's version contains in-frame clones alone and is incomplete. The sample carries around 71,000 clones, about 72% recorded once. Sample: peripheral blood, taken from a patient treated with radiotherapy plus ipilimumab. All receptors derive from a human donor with non-small cell lung cancer whose response to radiotherapy plus ipilimumab could not be evaluated. Some clones in this sample may be carry-over from other donors' samples. CDR3s include the opening cysteine and the closing phenylalanine or tryptophan. The D gene is left open where the match is weak. Clone size is stated in some rows and not others, as once, few, many or a class when expanded.

j_call: TRBJ1-2
v_call: TRBV7-9
d_call: TRBD1
clone_size: -
cdr3_length: 14
cdr3_nt: TGTGCCAGCAGCGTTCGACAGGGTGACTATGGCTACACCTTC
cdr3_aa: CASSVRQGDYGYTF

j_call: TRBJ2-7
v_call: TRBV18
d_call: TRBD1
clone_size: -
cdr3_length: 14
cdr3_nt: TGTGCCAGCTCCACCGGGACAGTGACCTACGAGCAGTACTTC
cdr3_aa: CASSTGTVTYEQYF

j_call: TRBJ2-5
v_call: TRBV5-6
d_call: -
clone_size: -
cdr3_length: 19
cdr3_nt: TGTGCCAGCAGCTTGAAGATCGGGGGCGCGCGGGGCGGGGGAGAGACCCAGTACTTC
cdr3_aa: CASSLKIGGARGGGETQYF

j_call: TRBJ1-3
v_call: TRBV27
d_call: -
clone_size: -
cdr3_length: 15
cdr3_nt: TGTGCCAGCAGTTTATCACCAGGGGCTGGAAACACCATATATTTT
cdr3_aa: CASSLSPGAGNTIYF

j_call: TRBJ1-1
v_call: TRBV11-2
d_call: -
clone_size: -
cdr3_length: 13
cdr3_nt: TGTGCCAGCAGCTTAGATCTAGGGGCTGAAGCTTTCTTT
cdr3_aa: CASSLDLGAEAFF

j_call: TRBJ1-1
v_call: TRBV18
d_call: -
clone_size: -
cdr3_length: 15
cdr3_nt: TGTGCCAGCTCACCGCTTGAGGGTGGGAACACTGAAGCTTTCTTT
cdr3_aa: CASSPLEGGNTEAFF

j_call: TRBJ2-1
v_call: TRBV5-1
d_call: TRBD1
clone_size: -
cdr3_length: 16
cdr3_nt: TGCGCCAGCAGCCCCGGGACAGGGAAAGCCTACAATGAGCAGTTCTTC
cdr3_aa: CASSPGTGKAYNEQFF

j_call: TRBJ2-3
v_call: TRBV9
d_call: -
clone_size: -
cdr3_length: 13
cdr3_nt: TGTGCCAGCAGCGAAGAGCTAGGGGCTTCGCAGTATTTT
cdr3_aa: CASSEELGASQYF

j_call: TRBJ2-6
v_call: TRBV7-3
d_call: TRBD1
clone_size: -
cdr3_length: 16
cdr3_nt: TGTGCCAGCAGCTCGGGGACAGGGAGAGGGGCCAACGTCCTGACTTTC
cdr3_aa: CASSSGTGRGANVLTF

j_call: TRBJ1-2
v_call: TRBV4-3
d_call: TRBD1
clone_size: -
cdr3_length: 16
cdr3_nt: TGCGCCAGCAGCCAAGTGGTGGGACAGGGATTAGGAGGCTACACCTTC
cdr3_aa: CASSQVVGQGLGGYTF

j_call: TRBJ1-2
v_call: TRBV12-5
d_call: TRBD1
clone_size: few
cdr3_length: 17
cdr3_nt: TGTGCTAGTGGTCCCGTCGGGACAGGGGATCCTAACTATGGCTACACCTTC
cdr3_aa: CASGPVGTGDPNYGYTF

j_call: TRBJ2-1
v_call: TRBV5-1
d_call: TRBD2
clone_size: -
cdr3_length: 14
cdr3_nt: TGCGCCAGCAGCCGACTAGCGGGGTACAATGAGCAGTTCTTC
cdr3_aa: CASSRLAGYNEQFF

j_call: TRBJ2-1
v_call: TRBV4-1
d_call: -
clone_size: few
cdr3_length: 15
cdr3_nt: TGCGCCAGCAGCCAAGAACCCGCGGTCTACAATGAGCAGTTCTTC
cdr3_aa: CASSQEPAVYNEQFF

j_call: TRBJ2-7
v_call: TRBV7-6
d_call: TRBD1
clone_size: -
cdr3_length: 14
cdr3_nt: TGTGCCAGCAGCTTCACCCTACAGGGGGAAGAGCAGTACTTC
cdr3_aa: CASSFTLQGEEQYF

j_call: TRBJ1-1
v_call: TRBV6-6
d_call: -
clone_size: -
cdr3_length: 15
cdr3_nt: TGTGCCAGCAGCCGCGGGACTTCGGGCAACACTGAAGCTTTCTTT
cdr3_aa: CASSRGTSGNTEAFF

j_call: TRBJ2-3
v_call: TRBV6-5
d_call: TRBD2
clone_size: -
cdr3_length: 13
cdr3_nt: TGTGCCAGCAGTTACTTGACTAGCGGGGGGCAGTATTTT
cdr3_aa: CASSYLTSGGQYF